Following are 24 T cell receptor beta chains from one sample sequenced in a study of shared clonotypes between healthy human individuals. Method: immunoSEQ multiplex PCR; TCRdb's copy keeps in-frame clones and lacks some. The repertoire holds 640,000 or so clones, roughly 70% seen once, with approximately 1.8% in the top ten. Input material: memory CD4+ T cells sorted from blood. Described subset: CD45RA-negative fraction. Source of these receptors: a young woman in good health.

V gene TRBV6-6 combines with J gene TRBJ2-1, with 8 bases matching TRBD2. This CDR3 has 12 amino acids. V dropped 5 bases and J dropped 10; count of bases not matched to a gene: 4. Germline V gene sequence: CDR1 MNHNY, CDR2 SVGAGI (reference sequence). The chain's CDR3 is CASSRGGHEQFF. In nucleotides, the CDR3 is TGTGCCAGCAGTCGGGGGGGGCACGAGCAGTTCTTC.

The chain links TRBV9 to TRBJ2-7; D not resolved. The CDR3 sequence is 14 residues long. The germline V gene encodes CDR1 SGDLS and CDR2 YYNGEE. V was trimmed by 3 bases and J by 1 base, leaving 11 bases between them. Here the CDR3 reads CASSATPGSYEQYF. The CDR3 coding sequence is TGTGCCAGCAGCGCAACCCCAGGATCCTACGAGCAGTACTTC.

The chain combines TRBV5-6 with TRBJ1-3; D is unresolved. The V end was cut by 7 bases, the J end by 0 bases, with 14 bases between. This CDR3 region has 15 residues. Germline assignment: CDR1 SGHDT and CDR2 YYEEEE. CDR3 region: CASRILGSSGNTIYF. CDR3 DNA sequence: TGTGCCAGCCGTATCCTGGGCAGCTCTGGAAACACCATATATTTT. The full variable domain, rest sourced from reference TRBV5-6 and TRBJ1-3, is DAGVTQSPTHLIKTRGQQVTLRCSPKSGHDTVSWYQQALGQGPQFIFQYYEEEERQRGNFPDRFSGHQFPNYSSELNVNALLLGDSALYLCASRILGSSGNTIYFGEGSWLTVV.

Of note for this clone: Other DNA sequences of this sample code for an identical CDR3. CDR3 in DNA: TGTGCCAGCTCACCACTCGCGGACACTGAAGCTTTCTTT. This encodes CASSPLADTEAFF. The chain joins TRBV18 to TRBJ1-1; no definite D call. Trimming left V 1 base short and J 3 bases short, with 6 bases between. The CDR3 contains 13 residues. Looked up from germline, CDR1 is KGHSH and CDR2 is LQKENI.

Note on this clone: Other DNA variants within this sample encode the same CDR3. CDR3 loop: CASSLPNTEAFF. The DNA of the CDR3 is TGTGCCAGCTCACTACCAAACACTGAAGCTTTCTTT. The rearrangement uses TRBV18 and TRBJ1-1; D remains ambiguous. The V and J ends lost 4 bases and 2 bases respectively, with 5 bases between them. Germline values: CDR1 KGHSH, CDR2 LQKENI. The CDR3 extends over 12 amino acids.

The chain combines TRBV13 with TRBJ2-1, with D tentatively TRBD2 (5 bases). The CDR3 consists of 16 residues. Germline assignment: CDR1 PRHDT and CDR2 FYEKMQ (reference sequence). Trimming stripped 3 bases from V and 0 bases from J, with 12 bases between. CDR3 loop: CASSLSLGSSYNEQFF. Here the CDR3 DNA reads TGTGCCAGCAGCTTGTCGCTTGGGAGCTCCTACAATGAGCAGTTCTTC.

The rearrangement uses TRBV25-1 and TRBJ2-1, with D maybe TRBD1 (5 bases). CDR1 and CDR2 (germline): MGHDK, SYGVNS. The V end lost 10 bases, the J end lost 6 bases, and 7 bases lay between the germline ends. CDR3 length: 10 residues. DNA for the CDR3: TGTGCCACACAGGTCAATGAGCAGTTCTTC. This codes for CATQVNEQFF.

A few counts support this clone. V gene TRBV7-9 combines with J gene TRBJ2-3, with D hard to call. The CDR3 has 12 amino acids. Germline-derived CDR1 and CDR2 are SEHNR and FQNEAQ (reference sequence). V lost 5 bases to trimming and J lost 5 bases, with 8 bases between them. CDR3 sequence: CASSETRDTQYF. Written as DNA, the CDR3 is TGTGCCAGCAGCGAGACTCGAGATACGCAGTATTTT.

CDR3 bases: TGTGCCAGCAGCCAAGATAAGGGTAACTATGGCTACACCTTC. This gives the protein CASSQDKGNYGYTF. The rearrangement links TRBV4-2 to TRBJ1-2, with D hard to call. The length of the CDR3 is 14 residues. V was pared by 0 bases and J by 1 base, with 6 bases between. The germline gives CDR1 LGHNA, CDR2 YNFKEQ.

The chain combines TRBV7-8 with TRBJ2-5; 7 bases align to TRBD1. The CDR3 is 16 residues long. The trim removed 0 bases at V and 5 bases at J, leaving 9 bases unmatched. The germline V gene has CDR1 SGHVS and CDR2 FQNEAQ. The CDR3 spells CASSLARTGRRETQYF. As DNA, the CDR3 is TGTGCCAGCAGCTTAGCTCGGACAGGCAGGAGGGAGACCCAGTACTTC.

The rearrangement links TRBV2 to TRBJ2-3, with TRBD2 matching over 10 bases. The trim removed 4 bases at V and 6 bases at J, leaving 4 bases unmatched. The V gene's germline CDR1 is SNHLY and CDR2 FYNNEI. The CDR3 covers 14 residues. CDR3 coding DNA: TGTGCCAGCAGTGGCCTAGCGGGAGACGATACGCAGTATTTT. Protein product: CASSGLAGDDTQYF.

The chain links TRBV4-1 to TRBJ2-1, with a possible D match to TRBD1 (6 bases). Trimming pared 9 bases from V and 0 bases from J, leaving 9 bases between. The CDR3 is made up of 13 amino acids. In germline, CDR1 is MGHRA, CDR2 YSYEKL. DNA for the CDR3: TGCGCCAGTAACAGGGCCTCCTACAATGAGCAGTTCTTC. Residues: CASNRASYNEQFF.

Notes on this clone: This clone may be a read error of a much larger clone one base away. This chain joins TRBV5-6 and TRBJ2-2; 9 nucleotides align to TRBD1. This CDR3 is built from 14 residues. Germline CDR1 SGHDT, CDR2 YYEEEE. V trimming: 4 bases; J trimming: 8 bases; junction bases outside the gene matches: 6. The CDR3 nucleotides are TGTGCCAGCAGCGGGGACAGGGATCGAGGGGAGCTGTTTTTT. Translated: CASSGDRDRGELFF.

V and J are TRBV11-2 and TRBJ2-3; perhaps TRBD2 as D (5 bases). Trimming stripped 5 bases from V and 2 bases from J, with 23 bases between. The CDR3 is 18 amino acids. CDR1 SGHAT and CDR2 FQNNGV come from the germline V gene. In nucleotides, the CDR3 is TGTGCCAGCAGCCCCCTTAGGGTGGCACTAGACATCACAGATACGCAGTATTTT. It encodes CASSPLRVALDITDTQYF.

The chain carries TRBV4-1 and TRBJ1-1; D call uncertain. Trimming took 1 base from V and 0 from J, leaving 12 bases between them. Germline CDR1 and CDR2: MGHRA and YSYEKL. The CDR3 spans 16 residues. CDR3 protein: CASSQGLGGMNTEAFF. CDR3 DNA: TGCGCCAGCAGCCAAGGACTAGGCGGGATGAACACTGAAGCTTTCTTT.

In this sample, this clone turned up a few times. This chain uses TRBV28 with TRBJ2-7; D is unclear. V was clipped by 5 bases and J by 3 bases, with 14 bases between them. Looked up from germline, CDR1 is MDHEN and CDR2 is SYDVKM. The CDR3 is made up of 14 amino acids. CDR3 sequence reads: CASSPPGSLYEQYF. The CDR3 DNA is TGTGCCAGCAGTCCCCCGGGCTCCCTCTACGAGCAGTACTTC. The complete variable domain, with remaining parts taken from reference TRBV28 and TRBJ2-7, reads DVKVTQSSRYLVKRTGEKVFLECVQDMDHENMFWYRQDPGLGLRLIYFSYDVKMKEKGDIPEGYSVSREKKERFSLILESASTNQTSMYLCASSPPGSLYEQYFGPGTRLTVT.

The rearrangement joins TRBV11-2 to TRBJ1-1; a possible D gene is TRBD1 (5 bases). Between the trimmed V and J ends, which lost 0 bases and 0 bases, there was a span of 14 bases. CDR1 and CDR2 (germline): SGHAT, FQNNGV. CDR3 length equals 17 residues. The CDR3 DNA is TGTGCCAGCAGCTTAGATCGTTGGGGGAGGGTGAACACTGAAGCTTTCTTT. Encoded protein: CASSLDRWGRVNTEAFF. The full variable domain, rest sourced from reference TRBV11-2 and TRBJ1-1, is EAGVAQSPRYKIIEKRQSVAFWCNPISGHATLYWYQQILGQGPKLLIQFQNNGVVDDSQLPKDRFSAERLKGVDSTLKIQPAKLEDSAVYLCASSLDRWGRVNTEAFFGQGTRLTVV.

The rearrangement joins TRBV10-1 to TRBJ1-1; weak D call: TRBD1 (5 bases). This CDR3 contains 12 residues. From germline, CDR1 is WNHNN and CDR2 SYGVQD (reference sequence). Trimming removed 0 bases from V and 11 bases from J, with 10 bases in between. CDR3 nucleotides: TGCGCCAGCAGTGAGTCGGGGGAGGGGGCTTTCTTT. It translates to CASSESGEGAFF.

The chain joins TRBV2 to TRBJ2-3, with no clear D. Trimming stripped 1 base from V and 2 bases from J, with 13 bases between. The germline V gene encodes CDR1 SNHLY and CDR2 FYNNEI. CDR3 size: 16 residues. CDR3 DNA sequence: TGTGCCAGCAGTGAAGGGCAGACTTATTACACAGATACGCAGTATTTT. Encoded protein: CASSEGQTYYTDTQYF.

This rearrangement joins TRBV14 to TRBJ2-5; a weak D match, TRBD2 (6 bases). With the DNA end fitting TRBJ2-7 better, the J assignment may be wrong. This CDR3 contains 14 residues. Germline V lookup: CDR1 SGHDN, CDR2 FVKESK. In DNA, the CDR3 is TGTGCCAGCAGCCAAGATACCCCGGGACTCGAGCAGTACTTC. Translated: CASSQDTPGLEQYF.

This clone has a single count. The chain combines TRBV4-2 with TRBJ1-2; D may be TRBD1 (6 bases). CDR1 is LGHNA, CDR2 YNFKEQ, per germline. This CDR3 has 13 amino acids. Trimming removed 1 base at V and 7 bases at J, with 10 bases between. CDR3 coding DNA: TGTGCCAGCAGCCAAGTCAAGGGGGGTGGCTACACCTTC. It codes for CASSQVKGGGYTF.

V gene TRBV7-3 combines with J gene TRBJ2-2; 8 positions match TRBD2. V trimming: 0 bases; J trimming: 4 bases; junction bases outside the gene matches: 4. CDR1 and CDR2 (germline): SGHTA, FQGTGA. This CDR3 spans 16 amino acids. CDR3 in DNA: TGTGCCAGCAGCTTAACTCCGGGAGGGAGCACCGGGGAGCTGTTTTTT. This translates into CASSLTPGGSTGELFF. Variable domain in full (rest from reference TRBV7-3 and TRBJ2-2): GAGVSQTPSNKVTEKGKYVELRCDPISGHTALYWYRQSLGQGPEFLIYFQGTGAADDSGLPNDRFFAVRPEGSVSTLKIQRTERGDSAVYLCASSLTPGGSTGELFFGEGSRLTVL.

This chain connects TRBV18 to TRBJ2-5, with TRBD2 matching 8 bases. The CDR3 sequence is 14 residues long. Trimming at V came to 2 bases and at J to 4 bases, leaving 3 bases not matched to a gene. Looked up from germline, CDR1 is KGHSH and CDR2 is LQKENI. The CDR3, as DNA: TGTGCCAGCTCACCAGCGGGAGGTGTAGAGACCCAGTACTTC. Its translation is CASSPAGGVETQYF.

Notes on this clone: The same CDR3 also results from other DNA sequences found in this sample. The V call is TRBV6-5, the J call TRBJ1-1; D is undetermined. V dropped 0 bases and J dropped 1 base, with 3 bases sitting between them. Per the germline V gene, CDR1 is MNHEY and CDR2 is SVGAGI. The CDR3 contains 13 residues. The CDR3 region has the DNA TGTGCCAGCAGTTACTCCAGGAACACTGAAGCTTTCTTT. It codes for CASSYSRNTEAFF.